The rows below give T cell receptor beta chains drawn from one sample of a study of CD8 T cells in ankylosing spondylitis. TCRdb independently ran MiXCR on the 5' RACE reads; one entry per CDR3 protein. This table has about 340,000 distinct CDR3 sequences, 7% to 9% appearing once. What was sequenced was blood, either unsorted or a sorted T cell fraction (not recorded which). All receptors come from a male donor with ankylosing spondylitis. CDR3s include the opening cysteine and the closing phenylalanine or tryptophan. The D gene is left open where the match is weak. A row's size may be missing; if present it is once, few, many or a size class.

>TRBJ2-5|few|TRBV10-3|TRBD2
TGTGCCATCAGTGTCCTAGCGGGGCAAGAGACCCAGTACTTC
CAISVLAGQETQYF
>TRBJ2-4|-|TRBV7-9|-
TGTGCCAGCAGCTTAGGGAACCCGGTTGACATTCAGTACTTC
CASSLGNPVDIQYF
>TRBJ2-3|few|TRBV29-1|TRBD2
TGCAGCGTCCGGCCGGCGTCGGGAGGGTCAGATACGCAGTATTTT
CSVRPASGGSDTQYF
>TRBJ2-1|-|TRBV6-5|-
TGTGCCAGCAGTACTCTAGGGGGTCGGGGGAATGAGCAGTTCTTC
CASSTLGGRGNEQFF
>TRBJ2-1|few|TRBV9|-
TGTGCCAGCAGCGGGCCGACTAGCTCCTACAATGAGCAGTTCTTC
CASSGPTSSYNEQFF
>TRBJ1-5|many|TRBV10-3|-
TGTGCCATCAGTGGGGTTCGCGGTCAGCCCCAGCATTTT
CAISGVRGQPQHF
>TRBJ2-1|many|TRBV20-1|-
TGCAGTGCTAGAGTGATTGGGAGCTCCTACAATGAGCAGTTCTTC
CSARVIGSSYNEQFF
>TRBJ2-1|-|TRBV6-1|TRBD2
TGTGCCAGCAGCCGGGGACTAGCGGGAGGGCACTCCTACAATGAGCAGTTCTTC
CASSRGLAGGHSYNEQFF
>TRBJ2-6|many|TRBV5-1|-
TGCGCCAGCAGCTTAATGAGCTCTGGGGCCAACGTCCTGACTTTC
CASSLMSSGANVLTF
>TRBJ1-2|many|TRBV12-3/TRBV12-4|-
TGTGCCAGCAGTTGGGCAGGGCAGATAGCGAACTATGGCTACACCTTC
CASSWAGQIANYGYTF
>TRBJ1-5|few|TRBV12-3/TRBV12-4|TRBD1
TGTGCCAGCAGCCCCCGGACAGGGGTAGCCGTTCAGCCCCAGCATTTT
CASSPRTGVAVQPQHF
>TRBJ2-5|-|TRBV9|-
TGTGCCAGCAGCAAACGGATCGCACAAGAGACCCAGTACTTC
CASSKRIAQETQYF
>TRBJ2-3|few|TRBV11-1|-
TGTGCCAGCAATGAAGTAAGGAGCACAGATACGCAGTATTTT
CASNEVRSTDTQYF
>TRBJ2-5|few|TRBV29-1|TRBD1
TGCAGCGTTGAAAGATCAGGACAGGGGTTAGGGACCCAGTACTTC
CSVERSGQGLGTQYF
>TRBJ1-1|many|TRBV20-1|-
TGCCGGAAGAACGGGGCAGGGGCTAAATCAGAAGCTTTCTTT
CRKNGAGAKSEAFF
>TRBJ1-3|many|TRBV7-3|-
TGTGCCAGCAGCTTATCTGGTCCGAGCTCTGGAAACACCATATATTTT
CASSLSGPSSGNTIYF
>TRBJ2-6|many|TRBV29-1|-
TGCAGCGGGAAAGTCTCTGGGGCCAACGTCCTGACTTTC
CSGKVSGANVLTF
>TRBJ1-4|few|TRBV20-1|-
TGCAGTGCTAGAGATCTGCTAACTAATGAAAAACTGTTTTTT
CSARDLLTNEKLFF
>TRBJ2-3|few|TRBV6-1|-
TGTGCCAGCAGGCGCCCGGGAATTGGAGATACGCAGTATTTT
CASRRPGIGDTQYF
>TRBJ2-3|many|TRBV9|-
TGTGCCAGCAGCGTGGGGGGCACAGATACGCAGTATTTT
CASSVGGTDTQYF
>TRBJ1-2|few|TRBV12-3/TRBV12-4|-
TGTGCCAGCAGTCTTATGGGGGGAGCGTGGGGCTACACCTTC
CASSLMGGAWGYTF
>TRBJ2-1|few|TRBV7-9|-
TGTGCCAGCAGCTTAGCCAGGGATGGTGAGCAGTTCTTC
CASSLARDGEQFF
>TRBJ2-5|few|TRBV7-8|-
TGTGCCAGCAGCACCCCCTCTCGGGCCTCGTGGTGGGAGACCCAGTACTTC
CASSTPSRASWWETQYF
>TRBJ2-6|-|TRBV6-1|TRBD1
TGTGCCAGCGGACAGGGGAGTAGGGCCAACGTCCTGACTTTC
CASGQGSRANVLTF
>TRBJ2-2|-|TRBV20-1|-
TGCAGTGCCTCAGGGGGGACCGGGGAGCTGTTTTTT
CSASGGTGELFF
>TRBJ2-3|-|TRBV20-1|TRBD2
TGCAGTGCTACCCTGGGACTAGCGGGGGGAAGCACAGATACGCAGTATTTT
CSATLGLAGGSTDTQYF
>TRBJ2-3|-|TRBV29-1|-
TGCAGCGCCCGGGCTGGTGGATTTACAGATACGCAGTATTTT
CSARAGGFTDTQYF
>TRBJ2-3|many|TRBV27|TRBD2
TGTGCCAGCACCCCCGGACTAGCGGGAGTATCCCGCAACACAGATACGCAGTATTTT
CASTPGLAGVSRNTDTQYF